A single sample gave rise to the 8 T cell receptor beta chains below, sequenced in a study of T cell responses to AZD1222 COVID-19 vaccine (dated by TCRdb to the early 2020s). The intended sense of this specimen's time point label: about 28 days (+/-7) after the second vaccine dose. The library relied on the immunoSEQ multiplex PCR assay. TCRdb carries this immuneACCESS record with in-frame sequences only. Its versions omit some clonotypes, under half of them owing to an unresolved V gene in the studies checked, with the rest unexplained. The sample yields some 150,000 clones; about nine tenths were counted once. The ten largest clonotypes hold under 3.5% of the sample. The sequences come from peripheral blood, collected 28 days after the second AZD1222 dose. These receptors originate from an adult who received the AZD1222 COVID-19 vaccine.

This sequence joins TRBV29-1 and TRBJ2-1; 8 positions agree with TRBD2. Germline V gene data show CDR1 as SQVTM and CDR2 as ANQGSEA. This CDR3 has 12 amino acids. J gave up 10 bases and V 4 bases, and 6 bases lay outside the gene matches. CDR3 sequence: CSVGERELEQFF. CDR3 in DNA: TGCAGCGTTGGGGAGCGGGAGTTAGAGCAGTTCTTC.

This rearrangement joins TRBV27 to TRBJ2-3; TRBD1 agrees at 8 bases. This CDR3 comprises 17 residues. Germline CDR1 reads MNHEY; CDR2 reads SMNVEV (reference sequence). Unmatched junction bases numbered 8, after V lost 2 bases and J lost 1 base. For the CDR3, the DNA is TGTGCCAGCAGTTTACTCCTGACAGGGGCCCGCACAGATACGCAGTATTTT. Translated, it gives CASSLLLTGARTDTQYF.

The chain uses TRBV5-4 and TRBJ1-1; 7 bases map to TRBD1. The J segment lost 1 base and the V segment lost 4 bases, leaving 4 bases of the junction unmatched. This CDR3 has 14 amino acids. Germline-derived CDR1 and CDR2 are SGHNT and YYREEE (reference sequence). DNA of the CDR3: TGTGCCAGCAGCGACAACAGGGGGAACACTGAAGCTTTCTTT. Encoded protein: CASSDNRGNTEAFF. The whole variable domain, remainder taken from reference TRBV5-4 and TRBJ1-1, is ETGVTQSPTHLIKTRGQQVTLRCSSQSGHNTVSWYQQALGQGPQFIFQYYREEENGRGNFPPRFSGLQFPNYSSELNVNALELDDSALYLCASSDNRGNTEAFFGQGTRLTVV.

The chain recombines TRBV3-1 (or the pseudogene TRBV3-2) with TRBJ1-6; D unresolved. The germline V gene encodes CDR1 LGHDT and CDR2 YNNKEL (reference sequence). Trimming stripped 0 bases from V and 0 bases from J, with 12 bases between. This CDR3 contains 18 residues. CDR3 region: CASSQELAASSYNSPLHF. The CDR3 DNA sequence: TGTGCCAGCAGCCAAGAGCTAGCGGCTAGCTCCTATAATTCACCCCTCCACTTT.

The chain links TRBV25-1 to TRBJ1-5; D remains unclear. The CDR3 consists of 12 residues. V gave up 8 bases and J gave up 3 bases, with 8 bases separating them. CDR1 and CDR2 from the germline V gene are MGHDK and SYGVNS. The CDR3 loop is CASQGFNQPQHF. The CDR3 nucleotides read TGTGCCAGCCAAGGTTTCAATCAGCCCCAGCATTTT. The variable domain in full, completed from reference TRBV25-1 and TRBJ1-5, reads EADIYQTPRYLVIGTGKKITLECSQTMGHDKMYWYQQDPGMELHLIHYSYGVNSTEKGDLSSESTVSRIRTEHFPLTLESARPSHTSQYLCASQGFNQPQHFGDGTRLSIL.

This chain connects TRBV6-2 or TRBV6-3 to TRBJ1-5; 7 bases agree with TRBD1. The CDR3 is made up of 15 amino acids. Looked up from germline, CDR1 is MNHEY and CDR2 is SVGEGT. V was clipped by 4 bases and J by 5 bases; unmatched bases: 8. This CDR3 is CASSSRGVSYQPQHF. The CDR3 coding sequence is TGTGCCAGCAGTTCCAGGGGGGTAAGTTATCAGCCCCAGCATTTT.

As DNA, the CDR3 is TGCGCCAGCAGCCAGCCGGGACAGGCCTATGGCTACACCTTC. Translated, it gives CASSQPGQAYGYTF. The chain is built from TRBV5-1 and TRBJ1-2; 8 nucleotides line up with TRBD1. CDR3 length equals 14 residues. From germline, CDR1 is SGHRS and CDR2 YFSETQ. V lost 4 bases and J lost 4; bases outside the gene matches: 6.

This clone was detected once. CDR3 amino acids: CAISGGSPTREQYF. The CDR3 DNA sequence: TGTGCCATCAGTGGGGGCAGCCCCACGCGCGAGCAGTACTTC. V is TRBV10-3 and J is TRBJ2-7; D possibly corresponds to TRBD1 (5 bases). This CDR3 contains 14 residues. Between the trimmed V and J ends, which lost 4 bases and 6 bases, there was a span of 16 bases. Looked up from germline, CDR1 is ENHRY and CDR2 is SYGVKD.